In this sample, the clone carrying this T cell receptor beta chain turned up once. This specimen comes from a study of blood T cell repertoires in COVID-19. Germline-derived CDR1 and CDR2 are SGHTA and FQGNSA. The V segment lost 5 bases and the J segment 5 bases; nucleotides outside the gene matches: 17. The CDR3 runs 18 residues. Per the study methods: Researchers report that nucleated cell counts were estimated from reference gene primer amplification. Method: immunoSEQ multiplex PCR; TCRdb's copy keeps in-frame clones and lacks some. Clonal size and the V and J genes are those of that table, whereas D and trimming came from the DNA. The profile shows some 240,000 clones, 90% of them singletons.

Sequenced sample: peripheral blood. The sequence came from a woman aged 55-69 years with COVID-19, enrolled during active disease. V gene TRBV7-2 combines with J gene TRBJ2-3; 9 bases match TRBD2. The CDR3 is CASSLSPVRGGAGDTQYF. Written as DNA, the CDR3 is TGTGCCAGCAGCCTCTCCCCGGTCCGCGGGGGGGCGGGAGATACGCAGTATTTT.